This T cell receptor (beta chain) was sequenced for a study of blood T cell repertoires in COVID-19. Turning to the study itself: Both acute and convalescent COVID-19 samples were obtained from the United States, Italy and Spain. The analysed material was cDNA or gDNA that came from T cells, B-cell-depleted T cells, or PBMCs.

As handled by the study authors: From reference gene primer amplification, estimates of nucleated cell counts were derived. Only in-frame clones appear in the TCRdb table, and some are missing; sequencing was by immunoSEQ multiplex PCR. The D gene and trimming were derived from the DNA, and the V and J assignments and clone size from that table. This repertoire shows around 170,000 clones, approximately 81% found once; its top ten account for 12% to 15%. The CDR3 has 17 amino acids. Trimming cost V 3 bases and J 6 bases; bases outside gene matches: 15. Germline assignment: CDR1 ENHRY and CDR2 SYGVKD.

J is TRBJ1-1 and V is TRBV10-3; 8 nucleotides align to TRBD1. Sequencing input: peripheral blood. This clonotype was obtained from a man aged 18 to 30 with active or convalescent COVID-19. The CDR3 region has the DNA TGTGCCATCAGTGATCATGGACAGGGTCAAGGGAAGGCTGAAGCTTTCTTT. It encodes CAISDHGQGQGKAEAFF.